This TCR beta chain was identified in a study of blood T cell repertoires in COVID-19. Study-level background: COVID-19 samples, acute and convalescent, were from the United States, Italy and Spain. T cells, B-cell-depleted T cells, or PBMCs supplied cDNA or gDNA.

TCRdb's table, derived via immunoSEQ multiplex PCR, lists solely in-frame clones and lacks some. Here the sample spans tens of thousands of clones, about nine tenths being singletons. The clonotype was recovered from a man aged 55 to 69 with active COVID-19. Sequencing was carried out using peripheral blood.

CDR3 in amino acids: CSVEGTVGNTIYF. The DNA for the CDR3 is TGCAGCGTTGAGGGGACAGTCGGAAACACCATATATTTT. The rearrangement uses TRBV29-1 and TRBJ1-3; TRBD1 matches 7 bases. The V gene's germline CDR1 is SQVTM and CDR2 ANQGSEA. This CDR3 spans 13 amino acids. Trimming took 3 bases from V and 4 from J; bases not matched to a gene: 3.